This T cell receptor (beta chain) was profiled in a study of OX40 agonist ivuxolimab in advanced cancers. With regard to the full study: Ivuxolimab was an agonistic, fully human IgG2 monoclonal antibody directed against OX40 (CD134), a costimulatory receptor. Intravenous ivuxolimab was administered to patients every 2 weeks at six dose levels: 0.01, 0.1, 0.3, 1.5, 3 and 10 mg/kg. Of the 50 to 55 dose-escalation patients, hepatocellular carcinoma was present in approximately 20, melanoma in some 15, renal cell carcinoma in 9 and head and neck cancer in 9. A male proportion of roughly 80% and a mean age of roughly 58 years, ranging from roughly 23 to 79, were recorded for the dose-escalation cohort. Patients were allowed to have had prior anti-PD-1, anti-PD-L1 or anti-CTLA-4 therapy, and 30% to 50% of the dose-escalation patients had previously received checkpoint inhibitors. Partial responses were achieved by three dose-escalation patients, of whom one had hepatocellular carcinoma and two had cutaneous melanoma. The purpose of peripheral TCRbeta sequencing was to test whether ivuxolimab changed TCR sequence diversity and led to clonal T-cell expansion. The monotherapy dose-escalation portion (N of about 50 patients) of the phase I ivuxolimab trial is reported in the paper.

To sequence the TCRbeta CDR3 region, genomic DNA was isolated from the sorted cells. The immunoSEQ Assay was used to sequence the TCRbeta CDR3 regions. TCRdb obtained this table from immuneACCESS and retained in-frame rearrangements with V and J assigned. These tables miss some clones; where compared with another copy, unresolved V genes account for less than half of the shortfall, and the remainder is unexplained. This sample lists about 11,000 clones; more than 75% were detected once. The ten largest clones take up about 28% of the sample. The trial excluded patients who had a history of autoimmune disease or were on systemic immunosuppression. Peripheral blood for TCR sequencing was collected from all dose cohorts at baseline, on cycle 4 day 1, and on cycle 7 day 1. Samples were obtained from an open-label, multicenter, first-in-human phase I dose-escalation trial of ivuxolimab. The trial enrolled adults with locally advanced or metastatic head and neck squamous cell, hepatocellular, melanoma or renal cell carcinoma. Before TCR sequencing, CD4+ T cells and CD8+ T cells from peripheral blood were sorted into separate populations.

The research as a whole found: After ivuxolimab, more expanded clones were found on average in CD8+ T cells than in CD4+ T cells. Low levels of normalized T-cell clonal expansion were also shown by some nonresponding patients. Partial responders in the 0.1-3.0 mg/kg groups had among the lowest normalized peripheral clonal expansion, especially among CD8+ T cells. At doses from 0.1 to 3.0 mg/kg, clonal expansion was seen in both CD4+ and CD8+ blood T cells between baseline and week 6. The antigen specificity of the clonally expanded peripheral T cells was not determined.

The germline V gene sets CDR1 to SGHRS and CDR2 to YFSETQ. V is pruned by 0 bases and J by 2 bases, leaving 5 bases of the junction without a gene match. Measured from the cysteine to the phenylalanine, the CDR3 is 15 residues long. The entry retains the CDR3 DNA only, 45 bases that are in frame from base 1. In the case of this clone: It has no known antigen specificity. Base quality data are lacking; no much larger clone is found one base away.

The origin of this receptor is an adult with an advanced solid tumor such as melanoma, head and neck, liver or kidney cancer. The specimen was CD4+ or CD8+ T cells sorted from blood, collected in a trial of the OX40 agonist ivuxolimab. The rearranged chain carries TRBV5-1 and TRBJ2-7, with 7 bases in between that match TRBD1. The CDR3 region: CASSLGRGGAYEQYF. In nucleotides, the sequence is TGCGCCAGCAGCTTGGGGAGAGGGGGCGCCTACGAGCAGTACTTC.